These 9 T cell receptor beta chains originate from one sample sequenced in a study of cytomegalovirus exposure and HLA in healthy donors (dated by TCRdb to about 2017). Library generation was performed with the immunoSEQ multiplex PCR assay. The multiplex PCR relied on a mix of 60 forward primers for TCR Vbeta segments and 13 reverse primers for TCR Jbeta segments. TCRdb re-hosts the immuneACCESS table, in-frame sequences only. Its copies lack some clones; in the studies checked, an unresolved V gene accounts for under half of them, and the cause for the rest is not known. For this sample there are under 200,000 clones; 82% appear just once. The ten most abundant clones make up roughly 1.5% of the sample. What was sequenced was PBMCs. These receptors all come from a male donor in good health and CMV-seronegative.

This chain connects TRBV7-3 to TRBJ2-2; D is possibly TRBD1 (6 bases). In germline, CDR1 is SGHTA, CDR2 FQGTGA. Trimming shortened V by 4 bases and J by 5 bases, and 23 bases separated the two germline ends. CDR3 length: 18 amino acids. The chain's CDR3 is CASSSEGQTRGYTGELFF. The CDR3, as DNA: TGTGCCAGCAGCTCCGAAGGACAGACGAGGGGATATACCGGGGAGCTGTTTTTT.

V gene TRBV28 combines with J gene TRBJ1-4, with D perhaps TRBD1 (5 bases). This CDR3 has 15 amino acids. Germline CDR1 is MDHEN and CDR2 is SYDVKM. V lost 6 bases and J 7 bases, leaving 18 bases between the germline ends. DNA of the CDR3: TGTGCCAGCAGGCCGTCCGCAGGGTACGGTGAAAAACTGTTTTTT. It translates to CASRPSAGYGEKLFF.

This clone was observed a few times. The chain joins TRBV9 to TRBJ2-7; D unclear. V was pared by 0 bases and J by 1 base, with 8 bases between. CDR3 length: 14 residues. CDR1 is SGDLS and CDR2 is YYNGEE in the germline V gene. This chain's CDR3 is CASSVDITSYEQYF. The DNA of the CDR3 is TGTGCCAGCAGCGTAGACATAACATCCTACGAGCAGTACTTC.

The chain couples TRBV14 to TRBJ2-7; the match to TRBD1 covers 8 bases. Trimming removed 2 bases from V and 2 bases from J; junction bases left unmatched: 5. The CDR3 spans 15 residues. The germline V gene has CDR1 SGHDN and CDR2 FVKESK. The CDR3 sequence is CASSQQPGQAYEQYF. The DNA for the CDR3 is TGTGCCAGCAGCCAACAACCGGGACAGGCCTACGAGCAGTACTTC.

The V and J genes are TRBV9 and TRBJ2-7; D call uncertain. The CDR3 runs 15 residues. Trimming stripped 4 bases from V and 0 bases from J, with 14 bases between. From germline, CDR1 is SGDLS and CDR2 YYNGEE. CDR3 DNA: TGTGCCAGCAGCCACAACGCGAGGAACTCCTACGAGCAGTACTTC. Translated: CASSHNARNSYEQYF.

This chain connects TRBV13 to TRBJ2-5, with 7 bases aligning to TRBD1. Germline V gives CDR1 PRHDT, CDR2 FYEKMQ (reference sequence). After removal of 5 bases from V and 5 bases from J, the junction contained 14 bases not matched to a gene. The CDR3 has 16 amino acids. The DNA for the CDR3 is TGTGCCAGCAGCGCAAGACAGGGTGCGAGTCCGGAGACCCAGTACTTC. Protein: CASSARQGASPETQYF.

This clone was seen only a few times. V usage is TRBV7-9 and J usage is TRBJ1-1, with D perhaps TRBD1 (5 bases). The CDR3 runs 13 residues. Germline V CDR1 and CDR2: SEHNR, FQNEAQ (reference sequence). Trimming removed 5 bases from V and 3 bases from J, with 10 bases in between. The CDR3 here is CASSQARDTEAFF. CDR3 nucleotides: TGTGCCAGCAGCCAAGCCAGGGACACTGAAGCTTTCTTT.

For the CDR3, the DNA is TGTGCCAGTGAACAGGGGCGATATCAGCCCCAGCATTTT. It translates to CASEQGRYQPQHF. J is TRBJ1-5 and V is TRBV19; TRBD1 matches 7 bases. The CDR3 length is 13 residues. V lost 8 bases to trimming and J lost 5 bases; unmatched junction nucleotides: 6. Germline V gene sequence: CDR1 LNHDA, CDR2 SQIVND (reference sequence).

J is TRBJ2-7 and V is TRBV27; 14 bases fit TRBD2. This CDR3 is built from 13 residues. CDR1 is MNHEY and CDR2 is SMNVEV in the germline V gene (reference sequence). The V segment lost 8 bases and the J segment 13 bases; nucleotides outside the gene matches: 10. The CDR3 region is CASRGTSGRIGYF. In nucleotides, the CDR3 is TGTGCCAGCCGTGGGACTAGCGGGAGAATAGGATACTTC.